The entry below gives a single T cell receptor (beta chain) sequence along with its context. This record comes from a study of T cells after yellow fever vaccination. CDR3 length: 14 residues. Deletions cut 3 bases from V and 2 bases from J, with 11 bases between. The germline V gene has CDR1 SNHLY and CDR2 FYNNEI. TCRdb fed the 5' RACE reads into MiXCR, producing one record per CDR3 protein. The sample yields approximately 610,000 distinct CDR3 sequences, about 15% seen once. The gene calls are TRBV2 and TRBJ2-7; D not certain. This sequence originates from a man aged 18 to 30 who received the YFV17D yellow fever vaccine. The input for sequencing was PBMCs, taken around 5 days after the first yellow fever vaccination. CDR3 nucleotide sequence: TGTGCCAGCAGTGAGAGGCCGCTTACCTACGAGCAGTACTTC. The encoded protein is CASSERPLTYEQYF.